This TCR beta chain stems from a study of T-cell reconstitution after alpha-beta-depleted transplantation in children (dated by TCRdb to between 2015 and 2016). With respect to the entire study: Using TCR repertoire profiling, the study followed T-cell immune reconstitution in a quantitative way in children after TCRalphabeta/CD19-depleted allogeneic hematopoietic cell transplantation.

To prepare the library, PCR was applied. TCRdb shows the sequencer as Illumina HiSeq 2500. TCR library preparation used molecular barcoding, with unique molecular identifiers applied to normalize quantification of the TCRbeta repertoire. The public reads were quality trimmed at Q25 with fastp and then assembled into clones with MiXCR by TCRdb, keeping productive beta chains. Each CDR3 protein gets just one entry, which takes the most common genes and DNA from the rows behind it. The sample includes around 200,000 distinct CDR3 sequences, with roughly 10% observed a single time. About 6.2% of the sample lies in the top ten. As concerns this clonotype: It has no known antigen specificity. No base quality values were provided; no much bigger clone lies one nucleotide off.

Specimen: PBMCs from the stem cell graft donor, collected from the stem cell graft. The sequence was obtained from a human donor who donated a stem cell graft to a child with acute lymphoblastic leukemia.

The sequenced DNA: TGTGCCAGCAGTTACGGCCGGGAGACAGATACGCAGTATTTT. This yields the protein CASSYGRETDTQYF. The V gene is TRBV6-2 or TRBV6-3 and the J gene is TRBJ2-3; TRBD2 is a weak D gene call, 6 bases matching. The germline V gene specifies MNHEY as CDR1 and SVGEGT as CDR2. V is reduced by 2 bases and J by 3 bases, leaving a spacing of 9 bases between them. The CDR3 contains 14 residues, cysteine and phenylalanine counted. This entry keeps only the CDR3 DNA: 42 bases, framed from base 1.